This T cell receptor beta chain was captured by sequencing in a study of T cells in Graves' hyperthyroidism and ophthalmopathy. This clonotype was recorded at least ten times. Amplified TCR beta CDR3 regions came from RNA transcripts. In the first-round RT-PCR of the TCR CDR3, the HTBI primer set was used. A single record per CDR3 protein comes from TCRdb applying MiXCR to the multiplex PCR reads. The repertoire holds roughly 180,000 distinct CDR3 sequences, with over 7.5% as singletons. In patients aged 18 to 65, hyperthyroidism was newly diagnosed, with duration under 2 months. The CDR3 is 11 amino acids. Germline CDR1 SGHVS, CDR2 FQNEAQ. Trimming left V 8 bases short and J 3 bases short, with 8 bases between.

This chain connects TRBV7-8 to TRBJ2-7, with D perhaps assigned TRBD1 or TRBD2 (5 bases each). The sequenced sample consisted of blood. The source is a woman between 18 and 29 years old with Graves' hyperthyroidism that later progressed to Graves' ophthalmopathy. As DNA, the CDR3 is TGTGCCAGCGGGACGGACTACGAGCAGTACTTC. Translation: CASGTDYEQYF.